This TCR beta chain was captured by sequencing in a study of healthy donors' naive CD4 and CD8 T cells. Study-wide results and limits: Bias from naive T cell homeostatic proliferation was not addressed.

There are 12 residues in the CDR3. Germline CDR1 and CDR2: SQVTM and ANQGSEA. V was clipped by 4 bases and J by 5 bases, with 9 bases between them. Turning to this clonotype: Its specificity is unknown.

TCR libraries were built from 450 to 650 ng of total RNA by linear amplification. Authors' methods: Sequencing covered under 85,000 rearranged alpha-chain transcripts across about 5 healthy donors. One entry per CDR3 protein, called by TCRdb with MiXCR from the reads. Here the V and J calls rest on TCRdb's processing, not on the authors' analysis. The sample carries 150,000 to 200,000 distinct CDR3 sequences, about 74% recorded once. The source is a pool of human donors in good health; the sample pools cells from several healthy donors. The material sequenced was naive CD4+ and CD8+ T cells sorted from blood, pooled from several donors. The chain is built from TRBV29-1 and TRBJ2-1; the D gene is possibly TRBD2 (6 bases). The CDR3 here is CSVGLDHNEQFF. CDR3 DNA sequence: TGCAGCGTTGGACTAGACCACAATGAGCAGTTCTTC.